This T cell receptor beta chain was obtained from a study of neurological immune-mediated disorders. The CDR3 runs 16 residues. J gave up 1 base and V 1 base, and 2 bases lay outside the gene matches. Germline V gives CDR1 SGHTA, CDR2 FQGNSA. The making of cDNA relied on 5'RACE with 10-nucleotide random UMIs. Over 200 million TCR-beta sequences from 15-18 subjects came from every sequencing run. MiXCR, applied by TCRdb to the 5' RACE reads, yields one record per CDR3 protein. The sample consists of around 66,000 distinct CDR3 sequences, approximately 5.2% of them appearing once. This clonotype was counted at least ten times.

This chain connects TRBV7-2 to TRBJ2-1; 9 bases align to TRBD1. This receptor was obtained from a young woman with multiple sclerosis. The sequenced sample was PBMCs. The CDR3 here is CASSLDGTGSYNEQFF. CDR3 DNA: TGTGCCAGCAGCTTAGATGGGACAGGGTCCTACAATGAGCAGTTCTTC. Based on the CDR3 plus reference TRBV7-2 and TRBJ2-1, the full variable domain is GAGVSQSPSNKVTEKGKDVELRCDPISGHTALYWYRQSLGQGLEFLIYFQGNSAPDKSGLPSDRFSAERTGGSVSTLTIQRTQQEDSAVYLCASSLDGTGSYNEQFFGPGTRLTVL.